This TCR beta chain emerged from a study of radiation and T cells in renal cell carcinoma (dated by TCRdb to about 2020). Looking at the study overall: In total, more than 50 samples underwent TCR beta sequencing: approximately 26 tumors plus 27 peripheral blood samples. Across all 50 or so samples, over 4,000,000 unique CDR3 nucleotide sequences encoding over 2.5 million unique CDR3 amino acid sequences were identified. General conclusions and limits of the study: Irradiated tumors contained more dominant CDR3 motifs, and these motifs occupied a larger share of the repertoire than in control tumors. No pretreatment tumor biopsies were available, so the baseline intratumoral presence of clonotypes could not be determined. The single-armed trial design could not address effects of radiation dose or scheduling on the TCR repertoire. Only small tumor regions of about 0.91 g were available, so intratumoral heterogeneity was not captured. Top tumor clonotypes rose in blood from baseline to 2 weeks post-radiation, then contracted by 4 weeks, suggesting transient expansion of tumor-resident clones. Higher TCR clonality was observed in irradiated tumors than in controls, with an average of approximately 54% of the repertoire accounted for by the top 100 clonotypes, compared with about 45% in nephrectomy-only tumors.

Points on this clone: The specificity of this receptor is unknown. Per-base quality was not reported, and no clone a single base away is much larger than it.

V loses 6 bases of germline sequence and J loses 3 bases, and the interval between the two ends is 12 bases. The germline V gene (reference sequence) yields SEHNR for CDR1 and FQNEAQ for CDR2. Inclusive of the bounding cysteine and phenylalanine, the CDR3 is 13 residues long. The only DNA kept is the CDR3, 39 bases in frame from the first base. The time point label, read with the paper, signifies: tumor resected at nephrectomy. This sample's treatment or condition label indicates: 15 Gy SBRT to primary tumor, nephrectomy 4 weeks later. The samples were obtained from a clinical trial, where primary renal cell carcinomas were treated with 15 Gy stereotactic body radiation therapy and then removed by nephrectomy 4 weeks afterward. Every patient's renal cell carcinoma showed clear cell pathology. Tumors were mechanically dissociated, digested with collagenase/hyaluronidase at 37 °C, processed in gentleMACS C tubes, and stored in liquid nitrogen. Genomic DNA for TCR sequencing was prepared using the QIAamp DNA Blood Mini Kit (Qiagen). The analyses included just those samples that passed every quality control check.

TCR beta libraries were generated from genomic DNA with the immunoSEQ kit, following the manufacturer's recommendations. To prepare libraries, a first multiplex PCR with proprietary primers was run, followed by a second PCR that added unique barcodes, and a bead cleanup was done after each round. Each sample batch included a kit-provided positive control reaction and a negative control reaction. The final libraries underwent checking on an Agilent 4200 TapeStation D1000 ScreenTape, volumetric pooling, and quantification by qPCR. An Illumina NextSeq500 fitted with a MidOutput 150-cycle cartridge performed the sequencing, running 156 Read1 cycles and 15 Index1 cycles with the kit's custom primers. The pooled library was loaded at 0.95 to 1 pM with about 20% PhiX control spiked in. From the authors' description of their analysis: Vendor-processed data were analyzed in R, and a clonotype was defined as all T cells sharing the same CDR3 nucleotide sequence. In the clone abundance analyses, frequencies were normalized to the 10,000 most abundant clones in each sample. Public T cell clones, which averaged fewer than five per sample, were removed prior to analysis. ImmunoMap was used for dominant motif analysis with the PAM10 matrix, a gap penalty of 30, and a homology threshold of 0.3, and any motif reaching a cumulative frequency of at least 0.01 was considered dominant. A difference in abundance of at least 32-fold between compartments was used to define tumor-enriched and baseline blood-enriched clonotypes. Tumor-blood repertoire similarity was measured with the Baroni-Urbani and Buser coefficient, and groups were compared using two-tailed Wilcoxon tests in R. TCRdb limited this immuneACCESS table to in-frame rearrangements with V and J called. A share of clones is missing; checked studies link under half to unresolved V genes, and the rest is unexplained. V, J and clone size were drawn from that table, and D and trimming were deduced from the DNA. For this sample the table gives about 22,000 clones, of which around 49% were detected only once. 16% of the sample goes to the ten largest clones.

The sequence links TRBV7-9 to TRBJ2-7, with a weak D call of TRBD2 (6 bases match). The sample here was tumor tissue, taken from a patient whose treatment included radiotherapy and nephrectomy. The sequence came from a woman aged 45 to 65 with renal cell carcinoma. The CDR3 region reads CASRHWGDYEQYF. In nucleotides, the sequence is TGTGCCAGCAGACACTGGGGGGACTACGAGCAGTACTTC.